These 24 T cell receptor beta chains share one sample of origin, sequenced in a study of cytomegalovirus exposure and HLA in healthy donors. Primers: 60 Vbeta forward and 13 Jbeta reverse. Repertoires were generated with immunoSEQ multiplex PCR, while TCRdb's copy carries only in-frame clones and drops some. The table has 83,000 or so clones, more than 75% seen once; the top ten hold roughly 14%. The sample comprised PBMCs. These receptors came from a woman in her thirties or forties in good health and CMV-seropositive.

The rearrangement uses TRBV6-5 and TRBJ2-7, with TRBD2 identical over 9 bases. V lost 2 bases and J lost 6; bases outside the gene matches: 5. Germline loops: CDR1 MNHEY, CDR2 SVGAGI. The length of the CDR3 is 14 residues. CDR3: CASSYVAGEGEQYF. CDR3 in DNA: TGTGCCAGCAGTTACGTAGCGGGAGAGGGCGAGCAGTACTTC.

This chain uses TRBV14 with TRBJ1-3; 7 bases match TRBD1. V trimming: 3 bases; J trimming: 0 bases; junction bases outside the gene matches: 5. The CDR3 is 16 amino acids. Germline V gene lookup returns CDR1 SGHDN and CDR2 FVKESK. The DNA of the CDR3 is TGTGCCAGCAGCCAGGCAGGGGGACGCTCTGGAAACACCATATATTTT. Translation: CASSQAGGRSGNTIYF.

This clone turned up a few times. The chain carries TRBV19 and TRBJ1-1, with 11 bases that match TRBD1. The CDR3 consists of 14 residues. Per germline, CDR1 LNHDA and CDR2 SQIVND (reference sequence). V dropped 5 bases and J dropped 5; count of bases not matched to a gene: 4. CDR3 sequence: CASSGTGGRTEAFF. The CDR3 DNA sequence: TGTGCCAGTAGTGGGACAGGGGGTCGGACTGAAGCTTTCTTT.

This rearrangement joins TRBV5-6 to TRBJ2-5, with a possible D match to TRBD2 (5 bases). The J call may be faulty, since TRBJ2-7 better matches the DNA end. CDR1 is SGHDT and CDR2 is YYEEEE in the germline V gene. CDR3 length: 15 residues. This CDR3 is CASSLGVGLSYEQYF. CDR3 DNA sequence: TGTGCCAGCAGCTTGGGGGTAGGACTCTCATACGAGCAGTACTTC.

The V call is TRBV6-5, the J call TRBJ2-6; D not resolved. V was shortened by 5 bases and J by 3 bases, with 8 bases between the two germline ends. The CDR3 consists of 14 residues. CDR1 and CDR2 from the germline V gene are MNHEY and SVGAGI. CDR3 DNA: TGTGCCAGCAGTCCCCAGGTTGGGGCCAACGTCCTGACTTTC. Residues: CASSPQVGANVLTF.

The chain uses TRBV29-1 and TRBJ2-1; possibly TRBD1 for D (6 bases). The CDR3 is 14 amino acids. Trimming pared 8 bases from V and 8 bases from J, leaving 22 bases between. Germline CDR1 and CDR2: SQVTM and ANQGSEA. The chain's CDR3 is CSLRTDRPVDEQFF. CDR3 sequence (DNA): TGCAGCTTGAGGACAGACAGACCCGTGGATGAGCAGTTCTTC.

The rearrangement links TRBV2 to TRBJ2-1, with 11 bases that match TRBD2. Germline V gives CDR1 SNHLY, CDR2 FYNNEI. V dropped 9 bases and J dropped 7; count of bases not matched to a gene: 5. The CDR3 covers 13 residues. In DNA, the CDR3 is TGTGCCAGTGAACTAGCGGGAGTGAATGAGCAGTTCTTC. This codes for CASELAGVNEQFF.

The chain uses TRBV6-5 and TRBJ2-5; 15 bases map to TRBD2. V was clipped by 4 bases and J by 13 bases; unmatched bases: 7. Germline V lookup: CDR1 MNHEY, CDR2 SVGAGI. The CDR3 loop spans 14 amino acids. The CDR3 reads CASSLGTSGRTLYF. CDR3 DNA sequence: TGTGCCAGCAGTTTGGGGACTAGCGGGAGGACTTTGTACTTC.

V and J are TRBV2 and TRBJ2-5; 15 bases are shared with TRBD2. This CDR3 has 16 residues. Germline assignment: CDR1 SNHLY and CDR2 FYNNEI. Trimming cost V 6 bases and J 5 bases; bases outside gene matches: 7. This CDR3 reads CASSRTSGGAGETQYF. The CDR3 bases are TGTGCCAGCAGCAGGACTAGCGGGGGGGCCGGGGAGACCCAGTACTTC. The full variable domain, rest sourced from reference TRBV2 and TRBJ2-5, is EPEVTQTPSHQVTQMGQEVILRCVPISNHLYFYWYRQILGQKVEFLVSFYNNEISEKSEIFDDQFSVERPDGSNFTLKIRSTKLEDSAMYFCASSRTSGGAGETQYFGPGTRLLVL.

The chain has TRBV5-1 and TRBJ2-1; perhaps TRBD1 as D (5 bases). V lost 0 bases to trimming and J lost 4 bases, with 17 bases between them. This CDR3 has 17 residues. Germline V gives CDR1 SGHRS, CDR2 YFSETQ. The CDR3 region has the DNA TGCGCCAGCAGCTTGGCCTGGACATCCTCTCTTTACAATGAGCAGTTCTTC. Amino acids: CASSLAWTSSLYNEQFF.

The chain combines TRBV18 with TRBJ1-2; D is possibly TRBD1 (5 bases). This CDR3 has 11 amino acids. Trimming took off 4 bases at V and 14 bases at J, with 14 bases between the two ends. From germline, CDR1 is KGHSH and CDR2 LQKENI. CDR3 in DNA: TGTGCCAGCTCACAGTGGGACGGGAGGACCTTC. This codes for CASSQWDGRTF.

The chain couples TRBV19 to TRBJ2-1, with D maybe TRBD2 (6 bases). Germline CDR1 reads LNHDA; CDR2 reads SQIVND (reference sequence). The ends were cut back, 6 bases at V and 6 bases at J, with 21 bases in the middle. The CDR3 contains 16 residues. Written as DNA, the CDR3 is TGTGCCAGTAGCCCCCGTGTTAGCGGAGGGCTCAATGAGCAGTTCTTC. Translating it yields CASSPRVSGGLNEQFF.

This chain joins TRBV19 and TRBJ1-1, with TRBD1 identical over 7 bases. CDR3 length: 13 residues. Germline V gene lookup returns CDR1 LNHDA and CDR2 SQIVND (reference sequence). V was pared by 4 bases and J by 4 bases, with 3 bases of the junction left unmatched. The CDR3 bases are TGTGCCAGTAGTACTGGACAGGCCACTGAAGCTTTCTTT. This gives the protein CASSTGQATEAFF. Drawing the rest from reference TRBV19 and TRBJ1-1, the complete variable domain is DGGITQSPKYLFRKEGQNVTLSCEQNLNHDAMYWYRQDPGQGLRLIYYSQIVNDFQKGDIAEGYSVSREKKESFPLTVTSAQKNPTAFYLCASSTGQATEAFFGQGTRLTVV.

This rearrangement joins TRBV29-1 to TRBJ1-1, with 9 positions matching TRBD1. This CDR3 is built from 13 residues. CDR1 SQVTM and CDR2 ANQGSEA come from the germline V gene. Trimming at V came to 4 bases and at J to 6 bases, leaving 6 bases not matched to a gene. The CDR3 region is CSVAGTGLSEAFF. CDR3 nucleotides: TGCAGCGTTGCCGGGACAGGGCTGTCTGAAGCTTTCTTT. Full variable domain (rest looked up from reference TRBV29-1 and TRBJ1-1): SAVISQKPSRDICQRGTSLTIQCQVDSQVTMMFWYRQQPGQSLTLIATANQGSEATYESGFVIDKFPISRPNLTFSTLTVSNMSPEDSSIYLCSVAGTGLSEAFFGQGTRLTVV.

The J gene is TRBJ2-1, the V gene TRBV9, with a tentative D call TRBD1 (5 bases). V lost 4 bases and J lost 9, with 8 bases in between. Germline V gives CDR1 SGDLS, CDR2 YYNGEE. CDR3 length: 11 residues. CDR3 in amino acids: CASSLQGEQFF. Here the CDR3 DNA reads TGTGCCAGCAGCCTCCAGGGTGAGCAGTTCTTC.

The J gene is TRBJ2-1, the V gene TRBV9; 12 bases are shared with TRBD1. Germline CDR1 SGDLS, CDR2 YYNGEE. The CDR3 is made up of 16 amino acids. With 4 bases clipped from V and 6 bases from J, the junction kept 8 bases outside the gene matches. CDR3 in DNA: TGTGCCAGCAGCTCAAGGGGACAGGGGGCACGCAATGAGCAGTTCTTC. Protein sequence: CASSSRGQGARNEQFF.

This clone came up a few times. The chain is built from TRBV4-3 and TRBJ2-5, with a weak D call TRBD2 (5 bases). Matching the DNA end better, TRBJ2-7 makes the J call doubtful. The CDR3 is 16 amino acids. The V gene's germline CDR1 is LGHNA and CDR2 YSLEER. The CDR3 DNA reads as TGCGCCAGCAGCCGCTCGCGTACTAGTTTCGCCTACGAGCAGTACTTC. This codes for CASSRSRTSFAYEQYF.

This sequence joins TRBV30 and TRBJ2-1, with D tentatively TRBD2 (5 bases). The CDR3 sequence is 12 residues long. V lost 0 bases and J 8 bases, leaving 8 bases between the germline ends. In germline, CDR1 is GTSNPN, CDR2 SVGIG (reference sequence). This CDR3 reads CAWSVLEDEQFF. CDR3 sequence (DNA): TGTGCCTGGAGTGTATTGGAGGATGAGCAGTTCTTC.

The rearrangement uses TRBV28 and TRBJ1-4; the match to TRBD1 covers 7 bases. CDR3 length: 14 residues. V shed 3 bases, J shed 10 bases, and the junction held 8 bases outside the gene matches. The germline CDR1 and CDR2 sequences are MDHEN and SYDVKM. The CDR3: CASSLRQGSGKLFF. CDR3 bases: TGTGCCAGCAGTTTGCGACAGGGAAGCGGAAAACTGTTTTTT.

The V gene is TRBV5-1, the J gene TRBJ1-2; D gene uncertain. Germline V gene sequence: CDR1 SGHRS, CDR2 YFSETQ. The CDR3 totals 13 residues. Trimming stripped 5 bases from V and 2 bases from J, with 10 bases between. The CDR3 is CASSTTRNYGYTF. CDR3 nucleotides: TGCGCCAGCAGTACAACGAGGAACTATGGCTACACCTTC.

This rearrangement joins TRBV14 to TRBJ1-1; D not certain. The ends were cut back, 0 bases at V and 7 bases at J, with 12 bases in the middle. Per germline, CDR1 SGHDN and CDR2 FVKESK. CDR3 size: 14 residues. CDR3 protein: CASSQDQAGLEAFF. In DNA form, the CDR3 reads TGTGCCAGCAGCCAAGATCAGGCAGGCCTTGAAGCTTTCTTT.

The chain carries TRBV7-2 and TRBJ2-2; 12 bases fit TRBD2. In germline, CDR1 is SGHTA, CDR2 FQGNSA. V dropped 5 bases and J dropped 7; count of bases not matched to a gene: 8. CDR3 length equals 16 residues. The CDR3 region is CASSVASGRVNGELFF. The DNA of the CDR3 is TGTGCCAGCAGCGTCGCTAGCGGGAGGGTAAACGGGGAGCTGTTTTTT.

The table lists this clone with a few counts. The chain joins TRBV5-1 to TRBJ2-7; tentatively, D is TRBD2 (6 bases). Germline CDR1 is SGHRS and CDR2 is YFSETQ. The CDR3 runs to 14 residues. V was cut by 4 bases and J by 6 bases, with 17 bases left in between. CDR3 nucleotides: TGCGCCAGCAGCGGCGGGATCTTAGCCCCCGAGCAGTACTTC. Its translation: CASSGGILAPEQYF.

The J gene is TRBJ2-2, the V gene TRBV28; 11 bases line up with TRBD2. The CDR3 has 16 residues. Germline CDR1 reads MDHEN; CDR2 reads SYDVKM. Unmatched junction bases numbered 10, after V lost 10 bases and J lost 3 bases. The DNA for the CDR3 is TGTGCCACCTTCCTTCTAGCGGGAGGCGACACCGGGGAGCTGTTTTTT. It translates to CATFLLAGGDTGELFF.